Following are 7 T cell receptor beta chains from one sample sequenced in a study of cytomegalovirus exposure and HLA in healthy donors. Vbeta (60) and Jbeta (13) primers were used in the PCR. The assay was immunoSEQ multiplex PCR, and TCRdb's table has in-frame clones only and misses some. The sample records 130,000 to 150,000 clones, 80% being singletons. Sequenced input: PBMCs. These receptors originate from a man between 40 and 49 years old in good health and CMV-seronegative.

V and J are TRBV5-1 and TRBJ2-7; D remains ambiguous. Germline assignment: CDR1 SGHRS and CDR2 YFSETQ. V dropped 0 bases and J dropped 2 bases, with 9 bases sitting between them. The CDR3 is made up of 14 amino acids. CDR3 nucleotides: TGCGCCAGCAGCTTGGGCTTCGGAGCCTACGAGCAGTACTTC. It is translated as CASSLGFGAYEQYF.

The chain carries TRBV29-1 and TRBJ1-1; D is perhaps TRBD1 (6 bases). This CDR3 region has 12 residues. Trimming removed 6 bases at V and 4 bases at J, with 12 bases between. The germline gives CDR1 SQVTM, CDR2 ANQGSEA. The CDR3 spells CSVDSIFTEAFF. In DNA form, the CDR3 reads TGCAGCGTGGACAGTATTTTCACTGAAGCTTTCTTT.

Note on this clone: One junction end disagrees with the germline gene, perhaps due to a read error. Other DNA sequences in this sample translate to the same CDR3. This chain uses TRBV29-1 with TRBJ2-2; the match to TRBD1 covers 11 bases. Germline CDR1 reads SQVTM; CDR2 reads ANQGSEA. There are 14 residues in the CDR3. CDR3 in amino acids: CSVGDRGNTGELFF. The DNA for the CDR3 is TGCAGCGTTGGGGACAGGGGGAACACAGGGGAGCTGTTTTTT.

CDR3 sequence (DNA): TGTGCCAGCAGTTACCCTGACAGGGTAAATGAAAAACTGTTTTTT. It specifies CASSYPDRVNEKLFF. The chain has TRBV6-6 and TRBJ1-4; 7 bases agree with TRBD1. Germline lookup yields CDR1 MNHNY and CDR2 SVGAGI (reference sequence). With 2 bases clipped from V and 5 bases from J, the junction kept 5 bases outside the gene matches. The CDR3 length is 15 residues.

The rearrangement links TRBV10-1 to TRBJ2-3; maybe TRBD2 (5 bases). V gave up 3 bases and J gave up 1 base, with 11 bases separating them. The germline V gene encodes CDR1 WNHNN and CDR2 SYGVQD (reference sequence). The CDR3 is 15 residues long. The CDR3 bases are TGCGCCAGCAGTGATGAGGGAGTTGGCACAGATACGCAGTATTTT. Protein product: CASSDEGVGTDTQYF.

This clone was observed a few times. The V call is TRBV4-1, the J call TRBJ1-1; D may be TRBD1 (6 bases). CDR3 size: 13 residues. Trimming removed 0 bases from V and 10 bases from J, with 12 bases in between. Germline V lookup: CDR1 MGHRA, CDR2 YSYEKL. The CDR3 nucleotides are TGCGCCAGCAGCCAAGATTTAGAACAGGGAGCTTTCTTT. Translation gives CASSQDLEQGAFF.

The chain combines TRBV5-4 with TRBJ1-5; D gene uncertain. Germline V lookup: CDR1 SGHNT, CDR2 YYREEE (reference sequence). This CDR3 contains 13 residues. V was pared by 0 bases and J by 3 bases, with 4 bases between. The CDR3 sequence: CASSLDSNQPQHF. CDR3 DNA sequence: TGTGCCAGCAGCTTGGACTCCAATCAGCCCCAGCATTTT.